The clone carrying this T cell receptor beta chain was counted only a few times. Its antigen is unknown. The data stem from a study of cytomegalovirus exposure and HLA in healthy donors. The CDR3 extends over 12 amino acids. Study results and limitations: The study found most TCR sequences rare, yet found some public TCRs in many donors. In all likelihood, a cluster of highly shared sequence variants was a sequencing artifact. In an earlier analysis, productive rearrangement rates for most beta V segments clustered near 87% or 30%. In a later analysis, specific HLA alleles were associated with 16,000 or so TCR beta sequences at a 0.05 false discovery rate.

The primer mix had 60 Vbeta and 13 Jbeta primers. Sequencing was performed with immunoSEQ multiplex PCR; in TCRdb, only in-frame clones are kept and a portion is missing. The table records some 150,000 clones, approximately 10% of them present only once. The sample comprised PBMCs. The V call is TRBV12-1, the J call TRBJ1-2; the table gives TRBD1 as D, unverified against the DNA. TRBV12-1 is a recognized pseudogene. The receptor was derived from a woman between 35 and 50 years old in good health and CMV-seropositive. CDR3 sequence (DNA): TGTGCCAGCAGCCCTTCCAGGCACCCTCTATCCTTC. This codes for CASSPSRHPLSF.